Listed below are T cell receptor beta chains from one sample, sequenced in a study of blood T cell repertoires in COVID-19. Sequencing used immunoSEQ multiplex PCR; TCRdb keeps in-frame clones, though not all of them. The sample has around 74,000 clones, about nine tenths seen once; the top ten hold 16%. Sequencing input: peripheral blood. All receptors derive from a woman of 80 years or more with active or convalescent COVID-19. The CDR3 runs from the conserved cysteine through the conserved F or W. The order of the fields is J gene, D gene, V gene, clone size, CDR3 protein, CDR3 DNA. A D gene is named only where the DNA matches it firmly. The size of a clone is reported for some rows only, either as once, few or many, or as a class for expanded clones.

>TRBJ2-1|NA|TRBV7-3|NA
CASSSAGGREQFF
TGTGCCAGCAGCTCCGCCGGCGGCCGGGAACAGTTCTTC
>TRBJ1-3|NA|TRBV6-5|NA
CASNGNTGSGNTIYF
TGTGCCAGCAACGGAAATACAGGGTCTGGAAACACCATATATTTT
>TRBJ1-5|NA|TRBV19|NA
CASSIVLQGTQHF
TGTGCCAGTAGTATAGTGTTACAGGGCACCCAGCATTTT
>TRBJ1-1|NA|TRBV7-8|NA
CASTDRTVSEAFF
TGTGCCAGCACCGATAGGACAGTATCTGAAGCTTTCTTT
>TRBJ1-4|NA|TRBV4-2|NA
CASSQDLGLTGKKLFF
TGTGCCAGCAGCCAAGATCTGGGACTCACTGGGAAAAAACTGTTTTTT
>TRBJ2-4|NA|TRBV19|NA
CASREGAAAKNIQYF
TGTGCCAGTAGGGAGGGGGCGGCAGCCAAAAACATTCAGTACTTC
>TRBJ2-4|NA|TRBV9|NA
CASSVGKGEAKNIQYF
TGTGCCAGCAGCGTAGGCAAGGGGGAGGCCAAAAACATTCAGTACTTC
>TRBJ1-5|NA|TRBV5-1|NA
CASSLDGNSNQPQHF
TGCGCCAGCAGCTTGGACGGTAATAGCAATCAGCCCCAGCATTTT
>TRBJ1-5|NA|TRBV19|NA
CASSKDRSNQPQHF
TGTGCCAGTAGTAAGGACAGAAGCAATCAGCCCCAGCATTTT
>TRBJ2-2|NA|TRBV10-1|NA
CASSEVQGETGELFF
TGCGCCAGCAGTGAAGTACAGGGAGAGACCGGGGAGCTGTTTTTT
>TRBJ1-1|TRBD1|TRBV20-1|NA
CSASEGAVNTEAFF
TGCAGTGCTAGTGAGGGGGCGGTGAACACTGAAGCTTTCTTT
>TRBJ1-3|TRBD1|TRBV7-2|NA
CASSLAYRGRRDTIYF
TGTGCCAGCAGCTTAGCATACAGGGGGCGTCGGGACACCATATATTTT
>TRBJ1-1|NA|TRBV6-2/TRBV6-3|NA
CASSSRETLPEAFF
TGTGCCAGCAGCTCCCGGGAAACCCTCCCTGAAGCTTTCTTT
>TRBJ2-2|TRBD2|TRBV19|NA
CASSILGGAGELFF
TGTGCCAGTAGTATATTGGGAGGGGCCGGGGAGCTGTTTTTT
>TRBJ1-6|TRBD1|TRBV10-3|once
CAISEGQGDNSPLHF
TGTGCCATCAGTGAGGGACAGGGGGATAATTCACCCCTCCACTTT
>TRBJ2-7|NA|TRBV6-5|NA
CASSYSQGGGYEQYF
TGTGCCAGCAGTTACTCACAGGGCGGGGGCTACGAGCAGTACTTC
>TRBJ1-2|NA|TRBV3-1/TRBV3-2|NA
CASSPKGAGYTF
TGTGCCAGCAGCCCTAAAGGGGCGGGCTACACCTTC
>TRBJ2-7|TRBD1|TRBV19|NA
CASSGQGASYEQYF
TGTGCCAGTAGTGGACAGGGGGCCTCCTACGAGCAGTACTTC
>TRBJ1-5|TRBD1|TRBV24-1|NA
CATREGQGSNQPQHF
TGTGCCACCAGGGAAGGACAGGGAAGCAATCAGCCCCAGCATTTT
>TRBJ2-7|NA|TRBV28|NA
CASSLAVTGSYEQYF
TGTGCCAGCAGTTTAGCGGTGACAGGCTCCTACGAGCAGTACTTC
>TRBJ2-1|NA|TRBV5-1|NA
CASSLDSPLTNEQFF
TGCGCCAGCAGCTTGGACAGCCCCCTGACGAATGAGCAGTTCTTC
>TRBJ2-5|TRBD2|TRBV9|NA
CASSATSGGSQETQYF
TGTGCCAGCAGCGCGACTAGCGGGGGGTCACAAGAGACCCAGTACTTC
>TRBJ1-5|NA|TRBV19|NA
CASSVKTVVSNQPQHF
TGTGCCAGTAGTGTTAAGACAGTCGTCAGCAATCAGCCCCAGCATTTT
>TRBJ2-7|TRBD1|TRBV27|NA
CASSRGTGASYEQYF
TGTGCCAGCAGTCGGGGGACAGGGGCTTCCTACGAGCAGTACTTC
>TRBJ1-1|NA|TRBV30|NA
CAWSGDGGTEAFF
TGTGCCTGGAGTGGGGACGGGGGGACTGAAGCTTTCTTT
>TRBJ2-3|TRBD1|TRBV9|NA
CASIWGQGTDTQYF
TGTGCCAGCATTTGGGGACAGGGCACAGATACGCAGTATTTT
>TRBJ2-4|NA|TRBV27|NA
CASSSGPGDIQYF
TGTGCCAGCAGTTCAGGGCCGGGGGACATTCAGTACTTC
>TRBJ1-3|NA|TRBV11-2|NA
CASSLVRGPFSGNTIYF
TGTGCCAGCAGCTTAGTCAGGGGCCCCTTCTCTGGAAACACCATATATTTT
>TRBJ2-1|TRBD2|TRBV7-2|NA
CASSPWGGSYNEQFF
TGTGCCAGCAGCCCTTGGGGGGGCTCCTACAATGAGCAGTTCTTC
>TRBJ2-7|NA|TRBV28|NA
CASSLRVSYEQYF
TGTGCCAGCAGTTTACGGGTTTCCTACGAGCAGTACTTC
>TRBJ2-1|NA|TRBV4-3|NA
CASSPRIGQYGGEQFF
TGCGCCAGCAGCCCTCGGATAGGCCAATACGGCGGTGAGCAGTTCTTC
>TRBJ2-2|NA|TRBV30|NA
CAQATGIVDTGELFF
TGTGCCCAAGCCACAGGGATCGTCGACACCGGGGAGCTGTTTTTT
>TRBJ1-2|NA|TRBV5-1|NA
CASSQTGGNYGYTF
TGCGCCAGCAGCCAGACAGGAGGTAACTATGGCTACACCTTC